This passage covers 16 T cell receptor beta chains from one sample sequenced in a study of PD-1 blockade in classical Hodgkin lymphoma. There was relapse after autologous stem cell transplantation in every patient, and there was variation in brentuximab vedotin exposure. Profiled with immunoSEQ multiplex PCR; TCRdb holds only in-frame clones, not every one. The sample has some 95,000 clones, roughly 87% seen once. The sample in question was peripheral blood mononuclear cells (PBMCs), obtained before the second cycle of nivolumab. These receptors all stem from a human donor with classical Hodgkin lymphoma.

Of note for this clone: The same CDR3 arises from other DNA sequences in this sample as well. V usage is TRBV6-5 and J usage is TRBJ2-3; D gene uncertain. The CDR3 has 12 amino acids. The ends were cut back, 5 bases at V and 2 bases at J, with 5 bases in the middle. Germline CDR1 reads MNHEY; CDR2 reads SVGAGI. CDR3 in amino acids: CASSQSTDTQYF. Here the CDR3 DNA reads TGTGCCAGCAGTCAGTCCACAGATACGCAGTATTTT.

This chain links TRBV4-1 with TRBJ1-1; no firm D call. The CDR3 runs 16 residues. V was pared by 5 bases and J by 0 bases, with 16 bases between. Germline values: CDR1 MGHRA, CDR2 YSYEKL. CDR3 in DNA: TGCGCCAGCAGCGGCCAGGCAGCTATCATGAACACTGAAGCTTTCTTT. Translated, it gives CASSGQAAIMNTEAFF.

To note about this clone: Its ends do not fully match the called genes, so a read error is possible. V is TRBV29-1 and J is TRBJ2-7, with 7 bases lining up with TRBD2. Germline V gene data show CDR1 as SQVTM and CDR2 as ANQGSEA. There are 12 residues in the CDR3. Here the CDR3 DNA reads TGCAGCGGCATGACTAGCCCCTACGAGCAGCACTTC. As protein: CSGMTSPYEQHF.

In DNA form, the CDR3 reads TGTGCCAGCAGCCGTCGGGTTAAGTCCTACGAGCAGTACTTC. Encoded protein: CASSRRVKSYEQYF. V is TRBV4-2 and J is TRBJ2-7; D is unresolved. CDR3 length: 14 residues. V lost 4 bases and J lost 1, with 11 bases in between. CDR1 and CDR2 (germline): LGHNA, YNFKEQ.

This clone was observed a single time. V gene TRBV11-2 combines with J gene TRBJ1-2, with D maybe TRBD1 (5 bases). From germline, CDR1 is SGHAT and CDR2 FQNNGV. Deletions cut 5 bases from V and 4 bases from J, with 20 bases between. The CDR3 contains 16 residues. DNA for the CDR3: TGTGCCAGCAGCGGTACGGGACGGAGGAAGGGCTATGGCTACACCTTC. This sequence encodes CASSGTGRRKGYGYTF.

This chain uses TRBV25-1 with TRBJ1-1; 7 nucleotides line up with TRBD1. In germline, CDR1 is MGHDK, CDR2 SYGVNS. CDR3 size: 14 residues. The junction had 4 bases not matched to a gene; V was cut back by 3 bases and J by 3 bases. In nucleotides, the CDR3 is TGTGCCAGCAGTGAGACAGGGCGGGACACTGAAGCTTTCTTT. It specifies CASSETGRDTEAFF. The full variable domain, rest sourced from reference TRBV25-1 and TRBJ1-1, is EADIYQTPRYLVIGTGKKITLECSQTMGHDKMYWYQQDPGMELHLIHYSYGVNSTEKGDLSSESTVSRIRTEHFPLTLESARPSHTSQYLCASSETGRDTEAFFGQGTRLTVV.

The chain employs TRBV5-1 and TRBJ2-1, with TRBD1 identical over 7 bases. Germline values: CDR1 SGHRS, CDR2 YFSETQ. The CDR3 runs to 18 residues. V shed 0 bases, J shed 1 base, and the junction held 10 bases outside the gene matches. As DNA, the CDR3 is TGCGCCAGCAGCTTGGATCCCAGGGGGACCATTTCCTACAATGAGCAGTTCTTC. Encoded protein: CASSLDPRGTISYNEQFF.

The rearrangement links TRBV4-1 to TRBJ2-7; D is perhaps TRBD2 (6 bases). This CDR3 region has 15 residues. Germline-derived CDR1 and CDR2 are MGHRA and YSYEKL. Trimming removed 4 bases from V and 0 bases from J, with 13 bases in between. DNA for the CDR3: TGCGCCAGCAGCCCCGGGAGAGAGGTCTCCTACGAGCAGTACTTC. This gives the protein CASSPGREVSYEQYF.

This clone has just one count. This chain uses TRBV6-4 with TRBJ2-3; no reliable D call. CDR1 and CDR2 (germline): MRHNA, SNTAGT. This CDR3 comprises 16 residues. V was pared by 11 bases and J by 0 bases, with 21 bases between. The CDR3 sequence is CAGFFRFRASTDTQYF. In nucleotides, the CDR3 is TGTGCCGGGTTTTTCAGGTTCCGGGCTAGCACAGATACGCAGTATTTT.

This clone appeared once. V usage is TRBV7-9 and J usage is TRBJ2-7; D is perhaps TRBD1 or TRBD2 (5 bases each). The CDR3 runs 13 residues. Trimming shortened V by 5 bases and J by 6 bases, and 14 bases separated the two germline ends. In germline, CDR1 is SEHNR, CDR2 FQNEAQ (reference sequence). The CDR3 spells CASSPGPEGEQYF. As DNA, the CDR3 is TGTGCCAGCAGCCCGGGGCCAGAGGGCGAGCAGTACTTC.

The chain uses TRBV28 and TRBJ2-5; D is undetermined. The CDR3 is 12 amino acids. With 7 bases removed from V and 8 bases from J, the gap between germline ends came to 14 bases. Germline values: CDR1 MDHEN, CDR2 SYDVKM. The CDR3 DNA is TGTGCCAGCACGTCGGAGCCCCCAACCCAGTACTTC. This codes for CASTSEPPTQYF.

The chain recombines TRBV18 with TRBJ2-1; weak D call: TRBD2 (6 bases). The germline V and J ends were trimmed by 0 bases and 8 bases, with 14 bases remaining between them. CDR3 length: 15 residues. Germline-derived CDR1 and CDR2 are KGHSH and LQKENI. CDR3 loop: CASSPPIAATHEQFF. The CDR3 DNA reads as TGTGCCAGCTCACCACCGATAGCGGCGACTCATGAGCAGTTCTTC.

The chain recombines TRBV27 with TRBJ2-7; 10 positions agree with TRBD2. Germline V gene lookup returns CDR1 MNHEY and CDR2 SMNVEV (reference sequence). V was pared by 6 bases and J by 5 bases, with 13 bases of the junction left unmatched. CDR3 length: 16 residues. CDR3 loop: CASRKAGGPKGNEQYF. In DNA, the CDR3 is TGTGCCAGCAGAAAAGCGGGGGGGCCGAAGGGGAACGAGCAGTACTTC.

The J gene is TRBJ2-1, the V gene TRBV27; D ambiguous. Germline CDR1 MNHEY, CDR2 SMNVEV (reference sequence). CDR3 size: 12 residues. With 6 bases removed from V and 2 bases from J, the gap between germline ends came to 5 bases. CDR3 amino acids: CASSKTYNEQFF. Written as DNA, the CDR3 is TGTGCCAGCAGCAAGACCTACAATGAGCAGTTCTTC.

V is TRBV19 and J is TRBJ1-5; D gene ambiguous. The V end lost 5 bases, the J end lost 7 bases, and 15 bases lay between the germline ends. CDR3 length equals 14 residues. Germline V gives CDR1 LNHDA, CDR2 SQIVND (reference sequence). The CDR3 here is CASSYSGVTQPQHF. CDR3 sequence (DNA): TGTGCCAGTAGTTACTCGGGTGTTACACAGCCCCAGCATTTT. The complete variable domain, with remaining parts taken from reference TRBV19 and TRBJ1-5, reads DGGITQSPKYLFRKEGQNVTLSCEQNLNHDAMYWYRQDPGQGLRLIYYSQIVNDFQKGDIAEGYSVSREKKESFPLTVTSAQKNPTAFYLCASSYSGVTQPQHFGDGTRLSIL.

This rearrangement joins TRBV6-6 to TRBJ2-7; D may be TRBD1 or TRBD2 (5 bases each). The CDR3 spans 13 residues. The V gene's germline CDR1 is MNHNY and CDR2 SVGAGI (reference sequence). Trimming took 6 bases from V and 6 from J, leaving 15 bases between them. As DNA, the CDR3 is TGTGCCAGCAGGGACACAGGACTCGGCGAGCAGTACTTC. Residues: CASRDTGLGEQYF.